This TCR beta chain originates from a study of CD8 T cells in Susac syndrome. Whole-study context: The sequenced Susac syndrome patients comprised roughly 6 with active disease and about eight in remission. When blood was drawn, the patients with Susac syndrome were therapy-naive, on corticosteroids, or on intravenous immunoglobulin alone.

It was with random hexamers that 0.5 to 1 ug RNA was reverse transcribed. Amplification of TCR beta CDR3 used immunoSEQ multiplex PCR across 54 Vbeta and 13 Jbeta. TCRdb called the immunoSEQ multiplex PCR reads again in MiXCR, with one record for every CDR3 protein. The table records some 200,000 distinct CDR3 sequences, around 95% of them present only once. Germline CDR1 is SGDLS and CDR2 is YYNGEE. This CDR3 region has 14 residues. V was pared by 4 bases and J by 0 bases, with 10 bases between. The sequence was obtained from a human donor with Susac syndrome. The specimen sequenced was CD8+ T cells from PBMCs. The chain couples TRBV9 to TRBJ1-1, with TRBD1 as a possible D gene (6 bases). CDR3 sequence: CASSTGNMNTEAFF. In nucleotides, the CDR3 is TGTGCCAGCAGCACAGGGAATATGAACACTGAAGCTTTCTTT.